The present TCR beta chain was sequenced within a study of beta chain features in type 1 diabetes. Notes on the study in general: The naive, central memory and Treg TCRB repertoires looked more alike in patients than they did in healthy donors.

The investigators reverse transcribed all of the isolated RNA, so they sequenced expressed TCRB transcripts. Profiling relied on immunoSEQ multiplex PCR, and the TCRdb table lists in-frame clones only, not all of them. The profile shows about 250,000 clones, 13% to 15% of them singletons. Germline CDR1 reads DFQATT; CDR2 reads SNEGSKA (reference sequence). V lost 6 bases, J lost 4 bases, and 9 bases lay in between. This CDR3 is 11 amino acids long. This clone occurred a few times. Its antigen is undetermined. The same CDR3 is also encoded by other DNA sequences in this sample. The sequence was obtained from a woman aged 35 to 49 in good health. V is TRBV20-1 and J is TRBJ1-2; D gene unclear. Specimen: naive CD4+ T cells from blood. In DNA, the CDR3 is TGCAGTGCCACTGAACTCTATGGCTACACCTTC. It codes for CSATELYGYTF.